This T cell receptor (beta chain) was found in a study of T-cell reconstitution after alpha-beta-depleted transplantation in children. Trimming pared 5 bases from V and 0 bases from J, leaving 14 bases between. This CDR3 is built from 15 residues. The V gene's germline CDR1 is SGHTA and CDR2 FQGNSA. This clonotype occurred a few times. Unique molecular identifiers were used in preparing the TCRbeta library. TCRdb recomputed calls from the PCR reads with MiXCR, one row per CDR3 protein. Of under 450,000 distinct CDR3 sequences in the sample, about 16% were seen once. This clonotype was sampled from a boy younger than two who had a stem cell transplant for Wiskott-Aldrich syndrome, so the T cells may come from the graft donor. This chain links TRBV7-2 with TRBJ2-7, with D tentatively TRBD1 or TRBD2 (5 bases each). Sequenced here: PBMCs, mostly from graft donor cells, sampled 360 days after TCRalphabeta/CD19-depleted stem cell transplant. The CDR3 nucleotides are TGTGCCAGCAGCCCACGGGACCTCAGCTCCTACGAGCAGTACTTC. Its translation is CASSPRDLSSYEQYF.